The sequence of this T cell receptor (beta chain) was determined in a study of T-cell memory formation after mild COVID-19. At the level of the study: Each donor largely had its own TCR clusters.

In the case of this clonotype: Its antigen is undetermined.

TCRdb reanalysed the 5' RACE reads using MiXCR and keeps one entry per CDR3 protein. The sample lists approximately 250,000 distinct CDR3 sequences; roughly 15% were seen once. This CDR3 contains 14 residues. The germline V gene has CDR1 MGHRA and CDR2 YSYEKL. The V and J ends lost 1 base and 4 bases respectively, with 10 bases between them. Whole-study findings and limits: Within pre-infection memory, some responding clones were found, suggesting cross-reactive memory joined. Day 15 to 85 contracting clones showed balanced CD4/CD8; day 15 to 37 expanders favored CD4+.

This receptor was obtained from a man aged 18 to 30 who had mild COVID-19 (a few samples of this study predate the infection). Cell type and time point are not known. The sequencing input was PBMCs or a T cell subset sorted from them (not recorded which). This chain links TRBV4-1 with TRBJ1-1; weak D call: TRBD1 (5 bases). CDR3 sequence (DNA): TGCGCCAGCAGCCAAGCGGGGCGCGGCACTGAAGCTTTCTTT. Translated: CASSQAGRGTEAFF.